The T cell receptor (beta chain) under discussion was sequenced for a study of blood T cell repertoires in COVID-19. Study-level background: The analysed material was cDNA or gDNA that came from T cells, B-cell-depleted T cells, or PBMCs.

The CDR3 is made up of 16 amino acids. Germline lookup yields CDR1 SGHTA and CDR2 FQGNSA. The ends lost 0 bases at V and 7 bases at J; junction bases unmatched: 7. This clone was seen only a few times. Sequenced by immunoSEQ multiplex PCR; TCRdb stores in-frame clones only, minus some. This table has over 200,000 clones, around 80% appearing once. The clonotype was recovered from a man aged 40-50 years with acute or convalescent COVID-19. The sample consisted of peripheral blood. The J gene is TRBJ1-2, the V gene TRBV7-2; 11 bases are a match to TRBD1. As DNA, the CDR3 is TGTGCCAGCAGCTTAGCCGGGACAGGGGGTTTGGGTGGCTACACCTTC. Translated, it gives CASSLAGTGGLGGYTF.